One sample yielded the 25 T cell receptor beta chains listed below, sequenced in a study of molecular identifiers for immune sequencing clone quantification. Each CDR3 protein is one row after TCRdb ran MiXCR on the PCR reads. The table has a few hundred thousand distinct CDR3 sequences, around a fifth seen once. The sequenced sample consisted of naive CD8+ T cells from blood, with Jurkat cell RNA spiked in. Subset noted: FACS-sorted CD8+CD4-CCR7+CD45RA+ naive T cells. Every receptor here comes from a human donor in good health. Some libraries in this study had Jurkat cell RNA spiked in.

J is TRBJ2-7 and V is TRBV5-3, with 8 positions matching TRBD2. TRBV5-3 qualifies as an ORF whose function is uncertain. CDR3 length: 14 amino acids. V was clipped by 10 bases and J by 6 bases; unmatched bases: 15. DNA of the CDR3: TGTGCCTGCAGCTTGGCGGGGGGCCCCGGCGAGCAGTACTTC. The encoded protein is CACSLAGGPGEQYF.

The V and J genes are TRBV30 and TRBJ2-6; D remains unclear. V shed 5 bases and J shed 0 bases, with 8 bases lying between them. Germline V lookup: CDR1 GTSNPN, CDR2 SVGIG (reference sequence). The CDR3 spans 14 residues. The CDR3 nucleotides read TGTGCCTGGGACGCCGGCTCTGGGGCCAACGTCCTGACTTTC. It is translated as CAWDAGSGANVLTF. Variable domain in full (rest from reference TRBV30 and TRBJ2-6): SQTIHQWPATLVQPVGSPLSLECTVEGTSNPNLYWYRQAAGRGLQLLFYSVGIGQISSEVPQNLSASRPQDRQFILSSKKLLLSDSGFYLCAWDAGSGANVLTFGAGSRLTVL.

In this sample, this clonotype turned up a few times. V usage is TRBV3-1 and J usage is TRBJ1-2, with no clear D. The CDR3 has 13 amino acids. CDR1 is LGHDT, CDR2 YNNKEL, per germline (reference sequence). V was pared by 6 bases and J by 3 bases, with 11 bases between. CDR3 DNA: TGTGCCAGCAGTCTGGACCGCTACTATGGCTACACCTTC. This sequence encodes CASSLDRYYGYTF.

The chain recombines TRBV7-9 with TRBJ1-5; D remains ambiguous. The germline V gene has CDR1 SEHNR and CDR2 FQNEAQ (reference sequence). Trimming cost V 3 bases and J 2 bases, with 14 bases left between them. This CDR3 is built from 16 residues. The CDR3 loop is CASSLTGSAGNQPQHF. CDR3 nucleotides: TGTGCCAGCAGCTTGACCGGGTCGGCGGGCAATCAGCCCCAGCATTTT.

This clonotype has a handful of counts. In nucleotides, the CDR3 is TGCGCCAGCAAAACGGGGGAAAGCTCCTACGAGCAGTACTTC. It specifies CASKTGESSYEQYF. This sequence joins TRBV10-2 and TRBJ2-7; D is perhaps TRBD2 (6 bases). V was trimmed by 7 bases and J by 0 bases, leaving 13 bases between them. Germline CDR1 and CDR2: WSHSY and SAAADI. The CDR3 covers 14 residues.

This clonotype was seen a single time. A single base separates this from a much larger clone, so it may be a read error. The rearrangement joins TRBV7-9 to TRBJ2-5, with D perhaps TRBD2 (6 bases). V dropped 3 bases and J dropped 7 bases, with 12 bases sitting between them. The CDR3 extends over 13 amino acids. Germline V gives CDR1 SEHNR, CDR2 FQNEAQ (reference sequence). The CDR3 here is CASSFRGKGTQYF. CDR3 DNA: TGTGCCAGCAGCTTTCGCGGGAAAGGGACCCAGTACTTC.

This clonotype was counted at least ten times. V usage is TRBV7-2 and J usage is TRBJ2-5; 8 bases match TRBD2. Germline lookup yields CDR1 SGHTA and CDR2 FQGNSA. V gave up 4 bases and J gave up 5 bases; unmatched junction bases: 9. CDR3 length equals 15 residues. CDR3 loop: CASSSEPAGVETQYF. CDR3 sequence (DNA): TGTGCCAGCAGCTCCGAACCAGCGGGGGTTGAGACCCAGTACTTC.

This clonotype was recorded a few times. The CDR3 DNA reads as TGTGCCAGCAGCTTCCGGGGGTCCAATGAGCAGTTCTTC. Amino acid sequence: CASSFRGSNEQFF. The chain couples TRBV11-3 to TRBJ2-1; D may be TRBD2 (6 bases). In germline, CDR1 is SGHNT, CDR2 YENEEA. The CDR3 is 13 residues long. V was clipped by 3 bases and J by 6 bases, with 9 bases between them.

This clonotype was seen ten or more times. V gene TRBV6-5 combines with J gene TRBJ1-1; D perhaps matches TRBD1 (5 bases). Germline assignment: CDR1 MNHEY and CDR2 SVGAGI. The CDR3 is 16 residues long. V was pared by 6 bases and J by 5 bases, with 22 bases between. The DNA for the CDR3 is TGTGCCAGCAGCGACGGATTTGGGGCGGTAGGAACTGAAGCTTTCTTT. Amino acid sequence: CASSDGFGAVGTEAFF.

With respect to this clonotype: Mismatch with germline at one junction end may stem from a read error. This rearrangement joins TRBV12-3 or TRBV12-4 to TRBJ1-2, with D tentatively TRBD1 (6 bases). This CDR3 contains 16 residues. CDR3: CATSPSGGARYYGYTF. CDR3 nucleotide sequence: TGTGCCACCAGTCCGTCTGGGGGGGCCAGATACTATGGCTACACCTTC.

This clonotype has a single count. One base away lies a much larger clone, so this may be a sequencing read error. Written as DNA, the CDR3 is TGTGCCAGCAGCTTAGTGGTAGGGGGATACAATGAGCAGTTCTTC. This sequence encodes CASSLVVGGYNEQFF. This chain joins TRBV7-9 and TRBJ2-1; D possibly corresponds to TRBD1 (6 bases). The germline V gene has CDR1 SEHNR and CDR2 FQNEAQ (reference sequence). This CDR3 has 15 amino acids. V lost 1 base to trimming and J lost 4 bases, with 11 bases between them.

This clonotype was seen a handful of times. The chain joins TRBV9 to TRBJ2-1, with D perhaps assigned TRBD1 or TRBD2 (5 bases each). The CDR3 loop spans 11 amino acids. The germline V gene encodes CDR1 SGDLS and CDR2 YYNGEE. The ends were cut back, 3 bases at V and 8 bases at J, with 6 bases in the middle. CDR3 sequence (DNA): TGTGCCAGCAGCGGGGACGATGAGCAGTTCTTC. Protein sequence: CASSGDDEQFF.

This clonotype has at least ten counts. The V call is TRBV4-3, the J call TRBJ2-3, with D hard to call. The CDR3 sequence is 14 residues long. The germline CDR1 and CDR2 sequences are LGHNA and YSLEER. V lost 1 base, J lost 4 bases, and 9 bases lay in between. CDR3 in DNA: TGCGCCAGCAGCCAAGGGGCTCCCGCAGATACGCAGTATTTT. It specifies CASSQGAPADTQYF.

This clonotype was seen ten or more times. The chain recombines TRBV11-2 with TRBJ2-1, with 9 bases matching TRBD2. Germline assignment: CDR1 SGHAT and CDR2 FQNNGV. CDR3 length: 15 amino acids. V dropped 3 bases and J dropped 4; count of bases not matched to a gene: 4. CDR3 sequence reads: CASSFGTSYYNEQFF. In nucleotides, the CDR3 is TGTGCCAGCAGCTTTGGGACTAGCTATTACAATGAGCAGTTCTTC.

A few counts support this clonotype. The CDR3 nucleotides read TGCAGCGTTGATAGCGGGAGTTACAATGAGCAGTTCTTC. This encodes CSVDSGSYNEQFF. The chain is built from TRBV29-1 and TRBJ2-1, with TRBD2 matching 9 bases. Germline CDR1 SQVTM, CDR2 ANQGSEA. This CDR3 is built from 13 residues. V lost 3 bases, J lost 4 bases, and 1 base stayed unmatched.

For this clonotype: With a much larger clone just one base away, this may be a read error. This rearrangement joins TRBV28 to TRBJ2-7; perhaps TRBD1 as D (6 bases). CDR3 size: 14 residues. Germline loops: CDR1 MDHEN, CDR2 SYDVKM. The CDR3 reads CASSERDNSCEQYF. The CDR3 nucleotides read TGTGCCAGCAGCGAGAGGGACAACTCCTGCGAGCAGTACTTC.

This sequence joins TRBV29-1 and TRBJ2-7; D unclear. The germline V gene encodes CDR1 SQVTM and CDR2 ANQGSEA. This CDR3 spans 12 amino acids. V was pared by 2 bases and J by 0 bases, with 5 bases between. The CDR3 DNA reads as TGCAGCGTTGAACTGGCCTCCTACGAGCAGTACTTC. The encoded protein is CSVELASYEQYF.

On this clonotype: This could be a read error, since a much larger clone is one nucleotide away. The V and J genes are TRBV2 and TRBJ1-1, with 8 bases identical to TRBD1. The CDR3 contains 14 residues. The junction had 14 bases not matched to a gene; V was cut back by 11 bases and J by 6 bases. Per germline, CDR1 SNHLY and CDR2 FYNNEI. The CDR3 region has the DNA TGTGCCGGCCCTCTCAGACAGGGGCTCGCTGAAGCTTTCTTT. Translated: CAGPLRQGLAEAFF.

This clonotype showed up many times. This chain joins TRBV5-4 and TRBJ2-7; no clear D. Germline V gene data show CDR1 as SGHNT and CDR2 as YYREEE (reference sequence). This CDR3 comprises 15 residues. The V end lost 1 base, the J end lost 7 bases, and 18 bases lay between the germline ends. CDR3 coding DNA: TGTGCCAGCAGCTTGACTATCCAAGCAGCCGGGGAGCAGTACTTC. Amino acid sequence: CASSLTIQAAGEQYF.

This clonotype was recorded a few times. This rearrangement joins TRBV7-6 to TRBJ2-1; tentatively, D is TRBD2 (7 bases). This CDR3 contains 15 residues. V lost 5 bases to trimming and J lost 9 bases, with 20 bases between them. The germline V gene has CDR1 SGHVS and CDR2 FNYEAQ. The CDR3 reads CASSEGGGLQGEQFF. CDR3 coding DNA: TGTGCCAGCAGCGAAGGGGGGGGACTACAGGGTGAGCAGTTCTTC.

In the case of this clonotype: As the CDR3 is not closed by the conserved phenylalanine or tryptophan, this likely results from a read error. The chain uses TRBV12-3 or TRBV12-4 and TRBJ1-2, with D unresolved. V lost 2 bases to trimming and J lost 6 bases, with 10 bases between them. The CDR3 spans 13 residues. The CDR3 coding sequence is TGTGCCAGCAGTTTAACTTCAGTTAATGGCTACACCTAC. Its protein is CASSLTSVNGYTY.

In this sample, this clonotype turned up a few times. The genes are TRBV5-1 and TRBJ1-6, with D uncertain. The CDR3 runs to 17 residues. Germline lookup yields CDR1 SGHRS and CDR2 YFSETQ. The germline V and J ends were trimmed by 3 bases and 0 bases, with 13 bases remaining between them. DNA of the CDR3: TGCGCCAGCAGCTCCCCAAGGGAACACTCCTATAATTCACCCCTCCACTTT. Translation: CASSSPREHSYNSPLHF.

This clonotype was seen at least ten times. This chain links TRBV29-1 with TRBJ1-1; 9 nucleotides line up with TRBD1. Per the germline V gene, CDR1 is SQVTM and CDR2 is ANQGSEA. After removal of 0 bases from V and 11 bases from J, the junction contained 7 bases not matched to a gene. This CDR3 is built from 13 residues. CDR3 DNA sequence: TGCAGCGTTGAAGAAGGACAGGGGCCGAACGCTTTCTTT. This translates into CSVEEGQGPNAFF.

At least ten counts were recorded for this clonotype. The V call is TRBV4-3, the J call TRBJ2-3; D is uncertain. The germline V gene has CDR1 LGHNA and CDR2 YSLEER. Trimming removed 0 bases from V and 0 bases from J, with 7 bases in between. The CDR3 consists of 15 residues. The CDR3 spells CASSQDPRSTDTQYF. CDR3 nucleotides: TGCGCCAGCAGCCAAGATCCCCGAAGCACAGATACGCAGTATTTT.

This clonotype was seen repeatedly, ten times or more. The chain employs TRBV4-3 and TRBJ2-3; 7 bases match TRBD2. Germline-derived CDR1 and CDR2 are LGHNA and YSLEER. After removal of 0 bases from V and 11 bases from J, the junction contained 5 bases not matched to a gene. The CDR3 is 13 residues long. The CDR3 here is CASSQEIPGGQYF. CDR3 DNA sequence: TGCGCCAGCAGCCAAGAGATCCCGGGGGGGCAGTATTTT.